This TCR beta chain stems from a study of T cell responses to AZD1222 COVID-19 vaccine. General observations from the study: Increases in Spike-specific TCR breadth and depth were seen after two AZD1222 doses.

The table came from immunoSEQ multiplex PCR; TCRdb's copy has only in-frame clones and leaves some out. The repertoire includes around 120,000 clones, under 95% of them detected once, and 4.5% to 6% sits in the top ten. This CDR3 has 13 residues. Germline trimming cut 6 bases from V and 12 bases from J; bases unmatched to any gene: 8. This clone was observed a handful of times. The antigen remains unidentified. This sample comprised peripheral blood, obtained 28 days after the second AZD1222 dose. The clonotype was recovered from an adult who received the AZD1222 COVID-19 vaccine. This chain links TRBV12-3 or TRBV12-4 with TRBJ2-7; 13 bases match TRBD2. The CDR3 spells CASRRTSGGTVYF. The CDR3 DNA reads TGTGCCAGCAGGCGGACTAGCGGGGGCACGGTGTACTTC.